The rows below give T cell receptor beta chains drawn from one sample of a study of blood T cell repertoires in COVID-19. TCRdb's table, derived via immunoSEQ multiplex PCR, lists solely in-frame clones and lacks some. The sample holds some 370,000 clones, 90% seen once. The sample comprised peripheral blood. Receptors originate from a man younger than 30 with active or convalescent COVID-19. The CDR3 runs from the conserved cysteine through the conserved F or W. The D gene is left open where the match is weak. Expanded clones get a size class; other rows say once, few or many, or leave the size out.

d_call	clone_size	v_call	j_call	cdr3_aa	cdr3_nt
TRBD1	.	TRBV6-4	TRBJ1-4	CASQGAANEKLFF	TGTGCCAGCCAGGGGGCGGCTAATGAAAAACTGTTTTTT
.	.	TRBV7-2	TRBJ1-2	CASSVRLNGYTF	TGTGCCAGCAGCGTCAGGTTGAATGGCTACACCTTC
.	.	TRBV7-2	TRBJ2-3	CASSPRAVTDTQYF	TGTGCCAGCAGCCCCCGTGCAGTGACAGATACGCAGTATTTT
TRBD2	.	TRBV9	TRBJ2-2	CASSVAAGDLYGTGELFF	TGTGCCAGCAGCGTAGCAGCGGGAGATCTGTACGGGACCGGGGAGCTGTTTTTT
TRBD1	.	TRBV7-2	TRBJ1-3	CASSQGTAHGNTIYF	TGTGCCAGCAGCCAGGGGACAGCTCATGGAAACACCATATATTTT
TRBD1	.	TRBV6-4	TRBJ2-7	CASSDSGTGYEQYF	TGTGCCAGCAGTGACTCGGGGACAGGGTACGAGCAGTACTTC
TRBD1	.	TRBV7-2	TRBJ1-2	CASSPTGGYGYTF	TGTGCCAGCAGCCCCACAGGGGGCTATGGCTACACCTTC
TRBD1	.	TRBV5-1	TRBJ2-7	CASSLGPLPDRGPVEQYF	TGCGCCAGCAGCTTGGGCCCCTTACCGGACAGGGGGCCGGTCGAGCAGTACTTC
TRBD1	.	TRBV5-4	TRBJ1-1	CASSRDRGDTEAFF	TGTGCCAGCAGCCGGGACAGGGGGGACACTGAAGCTTTCTTT
TRBD2	.	TRBV5-3	TRBJ2-1	CARSPGLAGVRGWDEQFF	TGTGCCAGAAGCCCGGGACTAGCGGGGGTACGGGGTTGGGATGAGCAGTTCTTC
TRBD1	.	TRBV28	TRBJ1-1	CASSRQGAGEAFF	TGTGCCAGCAGCCGACAGGGGGCAGGTGAAGCTTTCTTT
.	.	TRBV4-2	TRBJ1-3	CASSQDRSSSGNTIYF	TGTGCCAGCAGCCAAGATCGGAGTAGCTCTGGAAACACCATATATTTT
TRBD2	.	TRBV7-8	TRBJ2-3	CASSSTLAGVSDTQYF	TGTGCCAGCAGCTCTACCCTAGCGGGAGTTTCCGATACGCAGTATTTT
TRBD1	.	TRBV7-9	TRBJ1-2	CASSLGTGGGYTF	TGTGCCAGCAGCTTAGGGACAGGGGGTGGCTACACCTTC
.	.	TRBV27	TRBJ2-3	CASSLMGRQSTDTQYF	TGTGCCAGCAGTTTGATGGGGCGACAAAGCACAGATACGCAGTATTTT
.	.	TRBV14	TRBJ1-4	CASSQYPGLGEKLFF	TGTGCCAGCAGCCAATACCCGGGACTAGGTGAAAAACTGTTTTTT
TRBD1	.	TRBV7-7	TRBJ2-2	CASSWGQGARTGELFF	TGTGCTAGCAGCTGGGGACAGGGGGCGCGTACCGGGGAGCTGTTTTTT
.	.	TRBV28	TRBJ2-5	CASRGQFPGETQYF	TGTGCCAGCAGAGGACAGTTCCCCGGGGAGACCCAGTACTTC
.	.	TRBV7-9	TRBJ1-1	CASSLGEGNTEAFF	TGTGCCAGCAGCTTGGGGGAGGGAAACACTGAAGCTTTCTTT
.	.	TRBV5-1	TRBJ1-1	CASSLTRSTEAFF	TGCGCCAGCAGCTTGACGAGGAGCACTGAAGCTTTCTTT
.	.	TRBV18	TRBJ1-2	CASSPLDGYTF	TGTGCCAGCTCACCACTAGATGGCTACACCTTC
.	.	TRBV27	TRBJ1-6	CASSLYLGRQGGSPLHF	TGTGCCAGCAGTTTATATTTGGGGAGGCAGGGCGGGTCACCCCTCCACTTT
.	.	TRBV4-3	TRBJ2-1	CASSQDRGYDEQFF	TGCGCCAGCAGCCAAGACAGGGGATATGATGAGCAGTTCTTC
TRBD2	.	TRBV14	TRBJ2-2	CASSQGPGLAGDTGELFF	TGTGCCAGCAGCCAAGGACCGGGACTAGCGGGAGACACCGGGGAGCTGTTTTTT
.	.	TRBV9	TRBJ2-2	CASSVGGDTGELFF	TGTGCCAGCAGCGTAGGCGGGGACACCGGGGAGCTGTTTTTT
.	.	TRBV7-8	TRBJ1-1	CASSLGTGLAEAFF	TGTGCCAGCAGCTTAGGAACAGGGCTTGCTGAAGCTTTCTTT
TRBD2	.	TRBV7-3	TRBJ2-1	CASSLGLAEYNEQFF	TGTGCCAGCAGCTTGGGCCTAGCGGAATACAATGAGCAGTTCTTC
.	.	TRBV7-8	TRBJ1-5	CASSLGEGGHQPQHF	TGTGCCAGCAGCTTAGGGGAGGGGGGGCATCAGCCCCAGCATTTT
.	.	TRBV6-5	TRBJ2-1	CASIPGHSSYNEQFF	TGTGCCAGCATCCCGGGACATAGCTCCTACAATGAGCAGTTCTTC
TRBD1	.	TRBV28	TRBJ1-5	CASSLTGATTRNSNQPQHF	TGTGCCAGCAGTTTAACAGGGGCGACAACACGAAATAGCAATCAGCCCCAGCATTTT
.	.	TRBV7-2	TRBJ2-3	CASSLGPTPDTQYF	TGTGCCAGCAGCTTAGGTCCGACTCCAGATACGCAGTATTTT
.	.	TRBV5-5	TRBJ1-5	CASSLVVLAGQPQHF	TGTGCCAGCAGCTTGGTGGTTTTAGCGGGTCAGCCCCAGCATTTT
.	.	TRBV7-8	TRBJ1-1	CASSPRGAGARNTEAFF	TGTGCCAGCAGCCCCCGGGGGGCCGGCGCTCGGAACACTGAAGCTTTCTTT
.	.	TRBV19	TRBJ2-5	CATRGGARETQYF	TGTGCCACCAGGGGAGGGGCGAGGGAGACCCAGTACTTC
TRBD2	.	TRBV5-5	TRBJ2-3	CASSLQGTSGTASTDTQYF	TGTGCCAGCAGCCTCCAGGGGACTAGCGGAACGGCTAGCACAGATACGCAGTATTTT
.	.	TRBV7-8	TRBJ2-7	CASSLSYEQYF	TGTGCCAGCAGCTTGAGCTACGAGCAGTACTTC
.	.	TRBV6-2/TRBV6-3	TRBJ1-2	CASSDTGTSDGYTF	TGTGCCAGCAGTGACACAGGGACATCGGATGGCTACACCTTC
TRBD1	once	TRBV29-1	TRBJ1-4	CSVGDRGNNEKLFF	TGCAGCGTTGGCGACAGGGGCAATAATGAAAAACTGTTTTTT
.	.	TRBV29-1	TRBJ2-7	CSVESSGYEQYF	TGCAGCGTGGAGTCCAGCGGCTACGAGCAGTACTTC
.	.	TRBV10-3	TRBJ1-1	CAISESGATDEAFF	TGTGCCATCAGTGAGTCTGGGGCGACCGATGAAGCTTTCTTT
.	.	TRBV11-2	TRBJ1-6	CASSLTWSNSPLHF	TGTGCCAGCAGCTTAACTTGGAGTAATTCACCCCTCCACTTT
.	.	TRBV3-1/TRBV3-2	TRBJ2-6	CASSVLPPGTPGANVLTF	TGTGCCAGCAGCGTCCTCCCCCCAGGCACCCCTGGGGCCAACGTCCTGACTTTC